This is a list of T cell receptor beta chains from one sample in a study of T cells after yellow fever vaccination. TCRdb passed the 5' RACE reads through MiXCR, listing each CDR3 protein once. The repertoire holds more than 300,000 distinct CDR3 sequences, with around 4.4% as singletons. The source was PBMCs, collected 15 days after the yellow fever booster vaccination. These receptors all stem from a man aged 18 to 29 who received the YFV17D yellow fever vaccine. Both conserved end residues are part of each CDR3. A D gene is named only where the DNA matches it firmly. Part of the rows lack a size; the others show once, few, many or a class for expanded clones.

D	size	V	J	DNA	CDR3
-	few	TRBV11-2	TRBJ1-1	TGTGCCAGCAGCTTCTTTTCAACAGGGAGGGAAGCTTTCTTT	CASSFFSTGREAFF
-	many	TRBV7-2	TRBJ1-1	TGTGCCAGCAGTTTTGAAAGGAACACTGAAGCTTTCTTT	CASSFERNTEAFF
-	few	TRBV7-6	TRBJ2-6	TGTGCCAGCAGCGTGGGGGTACCTGGGGCCAACGTCCTGACTTTC	CASSVGVPGANVLTF
-	-	TRBV20-1	TRBJ2-3	TGCAGTGCTGGGTTGGGGGCAGATACGCAGTATTTT	CSAGLGADTQYF
-	many	TRBV7-2	TRBJ1-2	TGTGCCAGCAGGATCGGGCCTCTAGGCTATGGCTACACCTTC	CASRIGPLGYGYTF
-	many	TRBV10-3	TRBJ2-3	TGTGCCATCAGGCCGGATGCAGATACGCAGTATTTT	CAIRPDADTQYF
-	few	TRBV7-3	TRBJ2-1	TGTGCCAGCAGCTCCCCCGTGGCTAGCCATCTAAAGTCCTACAATGAGCAGTTCTTC	CASSSPVASHLKSYNEQFF
TRBD1	many	TRBV20-1	TRBJ2-1	TGCAGTGCTAGGGACCGGACAGGTCCCTACAATGAGCAGTTCTTC	CSARDRTGPYNEQFF
TRBD1	-	TRBV7-2	TRBJ1-3	TGTGCCAGCAGCTCCCTTCTAGGGACAGGGAGTTATGGAAACACCATATATTTT	CASSSLLGTGSYGNTIYF
-	few	TRBV5-1	TRBJ2-1	TGCGCCAGCAGCTTGGATGGGGGGCCGTACAATGAGCAGTTCTTC	CASSLDGGPYNEQFF
-	-	TRBV3-1	TRBJ1-2	TGTGCCAGCAGCCAAGCGTCTGGTAGACAGCGAAGCTACACCTTC	CASSQASGRQRSYTF
-	many	TRBV7-2	TRBJ1-1	TGTGCCAGCAGCCCACAACGCATGAACACTGAAGCTTTCTTT	CASSPQRMNTEAFF
-	few	TRBV29-1	TRBJ1-2	TGCAGCGTTGGTGCAGGGGTCTATGGCTACACCTTC	CSVGAGVYGYTF